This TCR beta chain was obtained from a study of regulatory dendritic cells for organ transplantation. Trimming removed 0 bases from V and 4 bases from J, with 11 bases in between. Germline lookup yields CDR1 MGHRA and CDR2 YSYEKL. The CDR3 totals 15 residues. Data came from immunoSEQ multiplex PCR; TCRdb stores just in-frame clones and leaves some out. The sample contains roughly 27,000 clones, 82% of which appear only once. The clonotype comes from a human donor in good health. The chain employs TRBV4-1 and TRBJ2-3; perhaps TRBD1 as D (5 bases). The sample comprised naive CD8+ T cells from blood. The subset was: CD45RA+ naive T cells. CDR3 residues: CASSQEGEKADTQYF. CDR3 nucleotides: TGCGCCAGCAGCCAAGAAGGGGAAAAGGCAGATACGCAGTATTTT.